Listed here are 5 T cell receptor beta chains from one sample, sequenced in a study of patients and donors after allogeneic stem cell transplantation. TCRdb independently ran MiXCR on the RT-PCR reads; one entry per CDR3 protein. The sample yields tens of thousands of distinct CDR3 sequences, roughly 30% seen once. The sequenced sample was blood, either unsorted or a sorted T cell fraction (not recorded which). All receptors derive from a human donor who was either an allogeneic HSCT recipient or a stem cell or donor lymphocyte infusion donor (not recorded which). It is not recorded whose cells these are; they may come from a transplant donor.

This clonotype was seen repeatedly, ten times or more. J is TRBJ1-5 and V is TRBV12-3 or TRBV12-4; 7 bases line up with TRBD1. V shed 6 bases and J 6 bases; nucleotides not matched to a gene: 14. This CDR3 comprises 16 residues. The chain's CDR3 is CASSPDRLAGGQPQHF. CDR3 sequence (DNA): TGTGCCAGCAGCCCGGACAGGCTTGCAGGGGGTCAGCCCCAGCATTTT.

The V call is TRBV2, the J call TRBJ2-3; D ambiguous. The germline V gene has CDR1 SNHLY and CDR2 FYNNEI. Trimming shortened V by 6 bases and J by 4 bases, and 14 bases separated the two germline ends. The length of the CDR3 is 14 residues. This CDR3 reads CASRTWEHADTQYF. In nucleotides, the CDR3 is TGTGCCAGCAGAACCTGGGAACATGCAGATACGCAGTATTTT.

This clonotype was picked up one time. CDR3 DNA sequence: TGTGCCAGCAGTTTAGCCACGGGTAGCACAGATACGCAGTATTTT. Amino acids: CASSLATGSTDTQYF. V gene TRBV12-3 or TRBV12-4 combines with J gene TRBJ2-3; D is ambiguous. CDR3 length equals 15 residues. V was trimmed by 0 bases and J by 0 bases, leaving 7 bases between them.

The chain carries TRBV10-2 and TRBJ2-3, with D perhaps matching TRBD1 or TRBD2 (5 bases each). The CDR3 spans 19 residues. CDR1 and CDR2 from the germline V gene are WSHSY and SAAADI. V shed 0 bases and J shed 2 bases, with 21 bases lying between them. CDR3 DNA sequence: TGCGCCAGCAGTGAGTCGGGGGTTTCCCGAAGTTGGACCACAGATACGCAGTATTTT. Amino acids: CASSESGVSRSWTTDTQYF.

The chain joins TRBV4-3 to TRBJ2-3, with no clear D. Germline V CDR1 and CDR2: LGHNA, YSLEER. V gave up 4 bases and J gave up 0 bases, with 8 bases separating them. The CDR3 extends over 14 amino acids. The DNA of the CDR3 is TGCGCCAGCAGCCGGGTACCTAGCACAGATACGCAGTATTTT. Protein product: CASSRVPSTDTQYF.